Each of the 23 T cell receptor beta chains below was sequenced from the same sample in a study of T cell responses to AZD1222 COVID-19 vaccine. Sequenced by immunoSEQ multiplex PCR; TCRdb stores in-frame clones only, minus some. The sample holds about 84,000 clones, roughly 88% seen once. The source was peripheral blood, collected 28 days after the second AZD1222 dose. The receptors derive from an adult who received the AZD1222 COVID-19 vaccine.

This clone has just one count. The V call is TRBV12-3 or TRBV12-4, the J call TRBJ1-6, with D perhaps matching TRBD1 (5 bases). Trimming took off 6 bases at V and 7 bases at J, with 10 bases between the two ends. The CDR3 has 13 amino acids. The CDR3: CASSMGPNSPLHF. In nucleotides, the CDR3 is TGTGCCAGCAGCATGGGACCCAATTCACCCCTCCACTTT.

The rearrangement links TRBV13 to TRBJ2-3; 10 bases are shared with TRBD2. Germline V gene data show CDR1 as PRHDT and CDR2 as FYEKMQ (reference sequence). This CDR3 contains 18 residues. Trimming took 4 bases from V and 0 from J; bases not matched to a gene: 10. The CDR3 DNA reads as TGTGCCAGCAGCTACTGGAGAGCGGGGGGGACTAGCACAGATACGCAGTATTTT. Residues: CASSYWRAGGTSTDTQYF.

This chain joins TRBV7-9 and TRBJ2-3, with 12 bases matching TRBD2. After removal of 2 bases from V and 6 bases from J, the junction contained 6 bases not matched to a gene. This CDR3 contains 16 residues. In germline, CDR1 is SEHNR, CDR2 FQNEAQ (reference sequence). The CDR3 DNA sequence: TGTGCCAGCAGCTTACTGCCGGGACTAGCGGGTGATACGCAGTATTTT. Residues: CASSLLPGLAGDTQYF.

The chain uses TRBV7-6 and TRBJ1-6; the D is unclear. With 0 bases removed from V and 9 bases from J, the gap between germline ends came to 15 bases. The CDR3 covers 16 residues. The germline CDR1 and CDR2 sequences are SGHVS and FNYEAQ. The CDR3 protein is CASSLASAGPGSPLHF. The CDR3 DNA reads as TGTGCCAGCAGCTTAGCGTCCGCGGGTCCCGGTTCACCCCTCCACTTT.

V gene TRBV19 combines with J gene TRBJ2-7; 7 nucleotides align to TRBD1. J lost 1 base, V lost 5 bases, and 2 bases had no gene match. This CDR3 comprises 13 residues. In germline, CDR1 is LNHDA, CDR2 SQIVND (reference sequence). CDR3 region: CASSLQGSYEQYF. The CDR3 region has the DNA TGTGCCAGTAGTCTACAGGGGTCCTACGAGCAGTACTTC.

Remarks on this clone: Other DNA sequences in the same sample also yield this CDR3. The genes are TRBV5-4 and TRBJ2-7; maybe TRBD2 (6 bases). This CDR3 comprises 14 residues. The germline V gene encodes CDR1 SGHNT and CDR2 YYREEE (reference sequence). Trimming cost V 4 bases and J 3 bases, with 14 bases left between them. The CDR3, as DNA: TGTGCCAGCAGCAATCGGGGGTCGGGCTACGAGCAGTACTTC. As protein: CASSNRGSGYEQYF.

The V call is TRBV27, the J call TRBJ2-1; D might be TRBD2 (5 bases). V was clipped by 3 bases and J by 3 bases, with 12 bases between them. Germline V gives CDR1 MNHEY, CDR2 SMNVEV (reference sequence). CDR3 length: 15 amino acids. The CDR3 DNA reads TGTGCCAGCAGTTTGGCGGACTTAATCTACAATGAGCAGTTCTTC. Translation: CASSLADLIYNEQFF.

V and J are TRBV27 and TRBJ1-2; 7 nucleotides match TRBD1. The CDR3 covers 16 residues. Trimming at V came to 6 bases and at J to 7 bases, leaving 17 bases not matched to a gene. CDR1 is MNHEY and CDR2 is SMNVEV in the germline V gene (reference sequence). This CDR3 is CASRGATSGTETGYTF. CDR3 sequence (DNA): TGTGCCAGCAGGGGAGCTACGTCCGGGACAGAGACTGGCTACACCTTC.

The gene calls are TRBV6-5 and TRBJ2-7; 8 nucleotides align to TRBD2. CDR3 length: 14 amino acids. Germline V gene data show CDR1 as MNHEY and CDR2 as SVGAGI. Unmatched junction bases numbered 6, after V lost 8 bases and J lost 0 bases. The CDR3 bases are TGTGCCAGCCTACCGGGACTAGGCTCCTACGAGCAGTACTTC. Protein sequence: CASLPGLGSYEQYF.

This chain uses TRBV27 with TRBJ2-7, with TRBD1 matching over 9 bases. The CDR3 is made up of 14 amino acids. Trimming removed 2 bases from V and 3 bases from J; junction bases left unmatched: 2. From germline, CDR1 is MNHEY and CDR2 SMNVEV (reference sequence). CDR3 sequence reads: CASSLRGQGYEQYF. CDR3 in DNA: TGTGCCAGCAGTTTAAGGGGACAGGGCTACGAGCAGTACTTC.

This clone was observed once. The chain carries TRBV6-6 and TRBJ2-7; D is perhaps TRBD2 (5 bases). Germline V gene data show CDR1 as MNHNY and CDR2 as SVGAGI (reference sequence). The CDR3 length is 12 residues. V lost 4 bases to trimming and J lost 5 bases, with 9 bases between them. The CDR3 loop reads CASSSPGNEQYF. The CDR3 nucleotides are TGTGCCAGCAGTTCCCCGGGGAACGAGCAGTACTTC.

In this sample, this clone turned up a few times. V gene TRBV6-4 combines with J gene TRBJ2-6, with D possibly being TRBD1 or TRBD2 (5 bases each). The V gene lost 4 bases and the J gene lost 0 bases, with 10 bases spanning the gap. This CDR3 has 16 amino acids. The germline V gene has CDR1 MRHNA and CDR2 SNTAGT. CDR3 DNA sequence: TGTGCCAGCAGTGGGGACGGACCCTCTGGGGCCAACGTCCTGACTTTC. Translating it yields CASSGDGPSGANVLTF.

The CDR3 sequence: CASSYEVQSNYGYTF. The CDR3 DNA reads TGTGCCAGCAGTTACGAGGTGCAGTCTAACTATGGCTACACCTTC. J is TRBJ1-2 and V is TRBV6-5; D not resolved. The CDR3 consists of 15 residues. Germline CDR1 and CDR2: MNHEY and SVGAGI. V lost 2 bases to trimming and J lost 0 bases, with 10 bases between them.

This clone was seen once. The chain links TRBV4-2 to TRBJ1-2; possibly TRBD1 for D (5 bases). Per germline, CDR1 LGHNA and CDR2 YNFKEQ. V was trimmed by 0 bases and J by 7 bases, leaving 15 bases between them. CDR3 length: 15 amino acids. CDR3 loop: CASSQDVGPGGGYTF. The CDR3 region has the DNA TGTGCCAGCAGCCAAGATGTTGGACCGGGGGGTGGCTACACCTTC.

This clone was seen a handful of times. This chain connects TRBV7-9 to TRBJ1-1; 9 bases fit TRBD1. The trim removed 5 bases at V and 7 bases at J, leaving 2 bases unmatched. Germline V gives CDR1 SEHNR, CDR2 FQNEAQ (reference sequence). The CDR3 has 12 amino acids. The CDR3 here is CASSPTGGEAFF. The CDR3 region has the DNA TGTGCCAGCAGCCCGACAGGGGGTGAAGCTTTCTTT.

This chain connects TRBV6-5 to TRBJ1-2; D is uncertain. V was clipped by 5 bases and J by 4 bases, with 11 bases between them. The CDR3 covers 13 residues. Germline lookup yields CDR1 MNHEY and CDR2 SVGAGI. The CDR3 loop is CASSRTSGYGYTF. The CDR3 nucleotides are TGTGCCAGCAGTCGTACTTCGGGCTATGGCTACACCTTC.

The chain is built from TRBV5-4 and TRBJ1-4; D not certain. V shed 9 bases and J shed 6 bases, with 18 bases lying between them. CDR1 SGHNT and CDR2 YYREEE come from the germline V gene (reference sequence). This CDR3 comprises 14 residues. Here the CDR3 DNA reads TGTGCCACAAAGACGGGCCTAGGCGATGAAAAACTGTTTTTT. It translates to CATKTGLGDEKLFF. Together with reference TRBV5-4 and TRBJ1-4, the CDR3 gives the full variable domain: ETGVTQSPTHLIKTRGQQVTLRCSSQSGHNTVSWYQQALGQGPQFIFQYYREEENGRGNFPPRFSGLQFPNYSSELNVNALELDDSALYLCATKTGLGDEKLFFGSGTQLSVL.

V gene TRBV7-2 combines with J gene TRBJ1-1; TRBD1 is a possible D gene (6 bases). Germline values: CDR1 SGHTA, CDR2 FQGNSA. V dropped 8 bases and J dropped 1 base, with 23 bases sitting between them. This CDR3 is built from 17 residues. As DNA, the CDR3 is TGTGCCAGCTATACAGGGCTCGAGGGTTCGGAGAACACTGAAGCTTTCTTT. Its protein product is CASYTGLEGSENTEAFF.

This rearrangement joins TRBV28 to TRBJ1-1; TRBD1 is a possible D gene (5 bases). The CDR3 sequence is 12 residues long. The V end was cut by 7 bases, the J end by 3 bases, with 9 bases between. The germline V gene has CDR1 MDHEN and CDR2 SYDVKM. Here the CDR3 DNA reads TGTGCCAGCAAGTGGGGGGACACTGAAGCTTTCTTT. Its translation: CASKWGDTEAFF. The full variable domain, in which reference TRBV28 and TRBJ1-1 provide the parts outside the CDR3, is DVKVTQSSRYLVKRTGEKVFLECVQDMDHENMFWYRQDPGLGLRLIYFSYDVKMKEKGDIPEGYSVSREKKERFSLILESASTNQTSMYLCASKWGDTEAFFGQGTRLTVV.

J is TRBJ1-1 and V is TRBV20-1; D remains unclear. V lost 3 bases and J 2 bases, leaving 13 bases between the germline ends. The CDR3 has 14 amino acids. The germline V gene encodes CDR1 DFQATT and CDR2 SNEGSKA (reference sequence). As DNA, the CDR3 is TGCAGTGCTAGTGGTTTAACGACAAACACTGAAGCTTTCTTT. Translation: CSASGLTTNTEAFF.

The chain uses TRBV9 and TRBJ2-3; possible D gene TRBD2, 5 bases. CDR1 and CDR2 (germline): SGDLS, YYNGEE. Trimming removed 0 bases from V and 5 bases from J, with 10 bases in between. The CDR3 spans 14 residues. CDR3 sequence: CASSVEMSGDTQYF. The CDR3, as DNA: TGTGCCAGCAGCGTAGAGATGAGCGGAGATACGCAGTATTTT.

V usage is TRBV18 and J usage is TRBJ2-7; 10 bases line up with TRBD1. The CDR3 has 16 amino acids. Per germline, CDR1 KGHSH and CDR2 LQKENI. V shed 4 bases and J 2 bases; nucleotides not matched to a gene: 8. The CDR3, as DNA: TGTGCCAGCTCACGAAGCCGGGACAGGGGTCCCTACGAGCAGTACTTC. Its protein product is CASSRSRDRGPYEQYF.

The chain employs TRBV9 and TRBJ1-3, with D hard to call. The CDR3 length is 16 residues. CDR1 is SGDLS, CDR2 YYNGEE, per germline. Trimming took 4 bases from V and 0 from J, leaving 14 bases between them. CDR3 sequence: CASSSQTPSSGNTIYF. The CDR3 bases are TGTGCCAGCAGCTCCCAGACACCTAGCTCTGGAAACACCATATATTTT.